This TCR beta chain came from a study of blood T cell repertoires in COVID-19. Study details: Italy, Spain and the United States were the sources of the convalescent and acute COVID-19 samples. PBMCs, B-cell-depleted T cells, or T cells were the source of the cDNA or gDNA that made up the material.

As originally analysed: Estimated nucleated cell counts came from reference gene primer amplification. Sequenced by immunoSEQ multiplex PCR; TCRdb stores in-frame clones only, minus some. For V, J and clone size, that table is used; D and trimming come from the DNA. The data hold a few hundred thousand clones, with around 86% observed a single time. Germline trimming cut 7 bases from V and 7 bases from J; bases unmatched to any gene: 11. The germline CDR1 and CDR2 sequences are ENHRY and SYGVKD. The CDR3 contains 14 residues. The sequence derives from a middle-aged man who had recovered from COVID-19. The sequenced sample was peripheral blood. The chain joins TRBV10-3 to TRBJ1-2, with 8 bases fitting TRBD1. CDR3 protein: CAIIGGTGGSGYTF. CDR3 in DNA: TGTGCCATCATAGGGGGTACAGGGGGAAGTGGCTACACCTTC.